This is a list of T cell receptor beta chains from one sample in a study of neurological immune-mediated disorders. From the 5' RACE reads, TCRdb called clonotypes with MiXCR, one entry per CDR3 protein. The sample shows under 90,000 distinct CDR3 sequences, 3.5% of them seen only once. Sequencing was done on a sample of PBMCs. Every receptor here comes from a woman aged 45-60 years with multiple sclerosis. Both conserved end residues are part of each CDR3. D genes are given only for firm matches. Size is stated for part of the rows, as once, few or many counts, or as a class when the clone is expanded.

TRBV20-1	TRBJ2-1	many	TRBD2	CSASSRGGSHGYNEQFF	TGCAGTGCTAGTTCTCGCGGGGGGAGCCACGGGTACAATGAGCAGTTCTTC
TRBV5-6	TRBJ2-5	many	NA	CASSLKNRAETQYF	TGTGCCAGCAGCTTGAAGAACAGGGCGGAGACCCAGTACTTC
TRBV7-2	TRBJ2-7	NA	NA	CASSQATIQAAVYF	TGTGCCAGCAGCCAGGCGACGATACAGGCCGCCGTGTACTTC
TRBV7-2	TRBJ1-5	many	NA	CASSFGHGGGSNQPQHF	TGTGCCAGCAGCTTCGGGCATGGGGGTGGGAGCAATCAGCCCCAGCATTTT
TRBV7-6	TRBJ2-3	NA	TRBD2	CASSFGGGATDTQYF	TGTGCCAGCAGCTTCGGCGGGGGGGCGACAGATACGCAGTATTTT
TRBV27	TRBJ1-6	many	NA	CASKRVAELNSPLHF	TGTGCCAGCAAAAGGGTAGCCGAACTTAATTCACCCCTCCACTTT
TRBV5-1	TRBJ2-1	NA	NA	CASSLGEVGGNEQFF	TGCGCCAGCAGCTTGGGAGAGGTCGGGGGAAATGAGCAGTTCTTC
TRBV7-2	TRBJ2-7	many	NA	CASSLEARTTYEQYF	TGTGCCAGCAGCTTAGAGGCGCGGACGACCTACGAGCAGTACTTC
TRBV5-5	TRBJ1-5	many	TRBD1	CASSPEGQGHQPQHF	TGTGCCAGCAGCCCGGAGGGACAGGGGCATCAGCCCCAGCATTTT
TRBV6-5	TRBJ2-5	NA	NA	CASSPTVTETQYF	TGTGCCAGCAGCCCCACAGTAACAGAGACCCAGTACTTC
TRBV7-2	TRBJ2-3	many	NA	CASSLVGGTDTQYF	TGTGCCAGCAGCTTAGTCGGGGGCACAGATACGCAGTATTTT
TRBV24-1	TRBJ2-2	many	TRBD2	CATSGSGGANTGELFF	TGTGCCACCAGTGGCAGCGGGGGGGCGAACACCGGGGAGCTGTTTTTT
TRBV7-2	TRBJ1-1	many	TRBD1	CASSLEGQGAVTEAFF	TGTGCCAGCAGCTTAGAGGGACAGGGGGCGGTCACTGAAGCTTTCTTT
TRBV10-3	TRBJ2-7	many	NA	CAISEGSTAAEQYF	TGTGCCATCAGTGAGGGATCCACCGCAGCCGAGCAGTACTTC
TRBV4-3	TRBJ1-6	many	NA	CASSQDRSSPLHF	TGCGCCAGCAGCCAAGATCGGAGTTCACCCCTCCACTTT
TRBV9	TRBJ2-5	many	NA	CASSVDVDVFGRETQYF	TGTGCCAGCAGCGTAGACGTTGATGTATTCGGGCGAGAGACCCAGTACTTC
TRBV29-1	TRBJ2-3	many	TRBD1	CSVEVPDRAPDTQYF	TGCAGCGTTGAAGTACCGGACAGGGCCCCAGATACGCAGTATTTT
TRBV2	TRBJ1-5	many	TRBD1	CASRDTGGRQPQHF	TGTGCCAGCAGGGATACAGGGGGGCGGCAGCCCCAGCATTTT
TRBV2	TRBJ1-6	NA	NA	CASSESQESPLHF	TGTGCCAGCAGTGAGTCCCAGGAGTCACCCCTCCACTTT
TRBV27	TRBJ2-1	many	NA	CASSLKYNEQFF	TGTGCCAGCAGCCTGAAATACAATGAGCAGTTCTTC
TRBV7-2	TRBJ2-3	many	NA	CASSLNGGGTDTQYF	TGTGCCAGCAGCTTAAATGGCGGGGGCACAGATACGCAGTATTTT
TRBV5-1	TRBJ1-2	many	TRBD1	CASSLDRQGGYGYTF	TGCGCCAGCAGCTTGGATCGACAGGGTGGCTATGGCTACACCTTC
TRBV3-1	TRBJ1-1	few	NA	CASSRFNTEAFF	TGTGCCAGCAGCCGATTTAACACTGAAGCTTTCTTT
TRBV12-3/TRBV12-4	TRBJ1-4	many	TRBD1	CASSRYRGEKLFF	TGTGCCAGCAGTAGGTACAGGGGAGAAAAACTGTTTTTT
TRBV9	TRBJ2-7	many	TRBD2	CASSVAGRGAYEQYF	TGTGCCAGCAGCGTAGCAGGGCGGGGGGCCTACGAGCAGTACTTC
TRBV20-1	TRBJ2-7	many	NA	CSARELLAGTDEQYF	TGCAGTGCTAGAGAACTTCTGGCAGGGACCGACGAGCAGTACTTC